A single sample gave rise to the 32 T cell receptor beta chains below, sequenced in a study of OX40 agonist ivuxolimab in advanced cancers. Sequencing used immunoSEQ multiplex PCR; TCRdb keeps in-frame clones, though not all of them. The sample yields 30,000 or so clones, approximately 90% seen once. Sequenced here: CD4+ or CD8+ T cells sorted from blood, sampled in a trial of the OX40 agonist ivuxolimab. These receptors came from an adult with an advanced solid tumor such as melanoma, head and neck, liver or kidney cancer.

CDR3 sequence (DNA): TGCGCCAGCAGCGTCGGGACAAGGGGTCCCGGGGAGCTGTTTTTT. Its translation is CASSVGTRGPGELFF. The chain employs TRBV5-1 and TRBJ2-2, with TRBD1 as a possible D gene (6 bases). Germline values: CDR1 SGHRS, CDR2 YFSETQ. The CDR3 has 15 amino acids. Trimming removed 4 bases from V and 6 bases from J, with 16 bases in between.

This clone was counted a single time. The V gene is TRBV18, the J gene TRBJ2-2; no definite D call. CDR3 size: 17 residues. The germline V and J ends were trimmed by 2 bases and 0 bases, with 13 bases remaining between them. Germline-derived CDR1 and CDR2 are KGHSH and LQKENI. CDR3 in amino acids: CASSPESILPNTGELFF. DNA of the CDR3: TGTGCCAGCTCACCAGAGTCCATCCTCCCGAACACCGGGGAGCTGTTTTTT.

In its sample, this clone was seen a few times. The chain has TRBV2 and TRBJ1-1, with D possibly matching TRBD1 (5 bases). Germline V CDR1 and CDR2: SNHLY, FYNNEI. This CDR3 is built from 15 residues. V dropped 2 bases and J dropped 0 bases, with 10 bases sitting between them. CDR3 sequence reads: CASSEPRGLNTEAFF. Written as DNA, the CDR3 is TGTGCCAGCAGTGAACCCCGGGGACTGAACACTGAAGCTTTCTTT. The whole variable domain, remainder taken from reference TRBV2 and TRBJ1-1, is EPEVTQTPSHQVTQMGQEVILRCVPISNHLYFYWYRQILGQKVEFLVSFYNNEISEKSEIFDDQFSVERPDGSNFTLKIRSTKLEDSAMYFCASSEPRGLNTEAFFGQGTRLTVV.

The J gene is TRBJ2-2, the V gene TRBV14; tentative D call: TRBD2 (6 bases). Trimming took 0 bases from V and 5 from J, leaving 13 bases between them. The CDR3 totals 16 residues. Germline lookup yields CDR1 SGHDN and CDR2 FVKESK. The CDR3 here is CASSQEERAWTGELFF. CDR3 nucleotide sequence: TGTGCCAGCAGCCAAGAAGAGCGGGCGTGGACCGGGGAGCTGTTTTTT. The complete variable domain, with remaining parts taken from reference TRBV14 and TRBJ2-2, reads EAGVTQFPSHSVIEKGQTVTLRCDPISGHDNLYWYRRVMGKEIKFLLHFVKESKQDESGMPNNRFLAERTGGTYSTLKVQPAELEDSGVYFCASSQEERAWTGELFFGEGSRLTVL.

The chain has TRBV15 and TRBJ2-7; TRBD1 matches 10 bases. CDR1 and CDR2 from the germline V gene are LNHNV and YYDKDF (reference sequence). The CDR3 sequence is 15 residues long. Germline trimming cut 4 bases from V and 6 bases from J; bases unmatched to any gene: 9. The CDR3 loop reads CATSTSTGGRGEQYF. CDR3 in DNA: TGTGCCACCAGCACCTCGACAGGGGGCAGGGGCGAGCAGTACTTC.

This chain joins TRBV13 and TRBJ2-7; 8 bases align to TRBD2. After removal of 2 bases from V and 6 bases from J, the junction contained 6 bases not matched to a gene. This CDR3 has 14 residues. Germline CDR1 PRHDT, CDR2 FYEKMQ (reference sequence). The CDR3 nucleotides are TGTGCCAGCAGCTTACCGGGAGGGCCGGGCGAGCAGTACTTC. It encodes CASSLPGGPGEQYF.

The J gene is TRBJ2-7, the V gene TRBV2, with 13 bases matching TRBD2. The CDR3 length is 18 residues. Looked up from germline, CDR1 is SNHLY and CDR2 is FYNNEI. Losses at the gene ends were 4 bases for V and 0 bases for J; bases not matched to a gene: 9. CDR3 residues: CASSGTTSGRTSSYEQYF. The CDR3 DNA sequence: TGTGCCAGCAGTGGGACGACTAGCGGGAGGACTAGCTCCTACGAGCAGTACTTC.

The chain employs TRBV9 and TRBJ2-5; TRBD1 matches at 7 bases. The V gene's germline CDR1 is SGDLS and CDR2 YYNGEE. The CDR3 loop spans 16 amino acids. V was clipped by 0 bases and J by 0 bases; unmatched bases: 5. CDR3 DNA sequence: TGTGCCAGCAGCGTAGAAGGGGGCCCGTACCAAGAGACCCAGTACTTC. Translating gives CASSVEGGPYQETQYF.

A few counts support this clone. This sequence joins TRBV7-2 and TRBJ2-1, with a possible D match to TRBD1 (6 bases). The CDR3 is 12 residues long. The germline V and J ends were trimmed by 4 bases and 13 bases, with 14 bases remaining between them. Germline values: CDR1 SGHTA, CDR2 FQGNSA. The CDR3 sequence is CASSYTPGQQFF. In DNA form, the CDR3 reads TGTGCCAGCAGCTACACCCCGGGACAACAGTTCTTC.

V usage is TRBV6-5 and J usage is TRBJ2-5, with D possibly being TRBD2 (5 bases). CDR3 length equals 13 residues. V was pared by 8 bases and J by 1 base, with 11 bases between. The germline CDR1 and CDR2 sequences are MNHEY and SVGAGI. This CDR3 reads CASVKRPQETQYF. For the CDR3, the DNA is TGTGCCAGCGTCAAGCGGCCCCAAGAGACCCAGTACTTC.

By share, this clone counts as medium-sized. This chain links TRBV11-3 with TRBJ2-3; TRBD2 might be the D (5 bases). Germline CDR1 SGHNT, CDR2 YENEEA. V was cut by 3 bases and J by 6 bases, with 16 bases left in between. The CDR3 sequence is 15 residues long. CDR3 bases: TGTGCCAGCAGCTTCAACCCGACCGGCGGGGATACGCAGTATTTT. It is translated as CASSFNPTGGDTQYF. Full variable domain (rest looked up from reference TRBV11-3 and TRBJ2-3): EAGVVQSPRYKIIEKKQPVAFWCNPISGHNTLYWYLQNLGQGPELLIRYENEEAVDDSQLPKDRFSAERLKGVDSTLKIQPAELGDSAVYLCASSFNPTGGDTQYFGPGTRLTVL.

Details on this clone: A much more abundant neighbour one base away suggests this may be a read error. CDR3 sequence reads: CASSRDFYNEQFF. CDR3 bases: TGCGCCAGCAGCCGGGACTTTTACAATGAGCAGTTCTTC. The chain combines TRBV4-1 with TRBJ2-1, with TRBD2 as a possible D gene (6 bases). Germline CDR1 reads MGHRA; CDR2 reads YSYEKL. The germline V and J ends were trimmed by 4 bases and 4 bases, with 8 bases remaining between them. The CDR3 covers 13 residues.

The rearrangement uses TRBV6-5 and TRBJ2-1; 11 nucleotides agree with TRBD2. There are 15 residues in the CDR3. V lost 5 bases, J lost 5 bases, and 5 bases stayed unmatched. Germline-derived CDR1 and CDR2 are MNHEY and SVGAGI. Written as DNA, the CDR3 is TGTGCCAGCAGTATAGCGGGAGGGCCCCACAATGAGCAGTTCTTC. Its translation is CASSIAGGPHNEQFF.

CDR3 region: CANRDFKTDTQYF. CDR3 coding DNA: TGTGCCAACCGGGACTTCAAAACAGATACGCAGTATTTT. The gene calls are TRBV10-3 and TRBJ2-3; D perhaps matches TRBD2 (6 bases). V dropped 10 bases and J dropped 3 bases, with 14 bases sitting between them. Germline V gene sequence: CDR1 ENHRY, CDR2 SYGVKD. The CDR3 is made up of 13 amino acids.

The CDR3, as DNA: TGTGCCAGCAGCTTCCTTGAGGCCTACTCCGGACGAAGCACAGATACGCAGTATTTT. This gives the protein CASSFLEAYSGRSTDTQYF. The J gene is TRBJ2-3, the V gene TRBV13; D unclear. This CDR3 has 19 residues. Germline CDR1 PRHDT, CDR2 FYEKMQ (reference sequence). The V end lost 3 bases, the J end lost 0 bases, and 22 bases lay between the germline ends.

V gene TRBV6-6 combines with J gene TRBJ1-2; D may be TRBD1 (5 bases). The ends were cut back, 9 bases at V and 4 bases at J, with 12 bases in the middle. The CDR3 spans 12 residues. The germline V gene has CDR1 MNHNY and CDR2 SVGAGI (reference sequence). The CDR3 nucleotides read TGTGCCAGTCTACGGGACGGCTATGGCTACACCTTC. This translates into CASLRDGYGYTF.

This clone occurred a few times. The chain couples TRBV28 to TRBJ2-7; D not resolved. The ends were cut back, 3 bases at V and 2 bases at J, with 8 bases in the middle. The germline gives CDR1 MDHEN, CDR2 SYDVKM. CDR3 length: 13 residues. The CDR3 DNA sequence: TGTGCCAGCAGTTTCGGCTCGCCCTACGAGCAGTACTTC. This gives the protein CASSFGSPYEQYF. Variable domain in full (rest from reference TRBV28 and TRBJ2-7): DVKVTQSSRYLVKRTGEKVFLECVQDMDHENMFWYRQDPGLGLRLIYFSYDVKMKEKGDIPEGYSVSREKKERFSLILESASTNQTSMYLCASSFGSPYEQYFGPGTRLTVT.

The chain has TRBV19 and TRBJ2-7, with 10 bases lining up with TRBD1. CDR3 size: 14 residues. Trimming cost V 5 bases and J 4 bases; bases outside gene matches: 5. Germline assignment: CDR1 LNHDA and CDR2 SQIVND (reference sequence). Here the CDR3 reads CASSARQGAYEQYF. DNA for the CDR3: TGTGCCAGTAGTGCCCGACAGGGGGCTTACGAGCAGTACTTC. The variable domain in full, with the rest retrieved from reference TRBV19 and TRBJ2-7, is DGGITQSPKYLFRKEGQNVTLSCEQNLNHDAMYWYRQDPGQGLRLIYYSQIVNDFQKGDIAEGYSVSREKKESFPLTVTSAQKNPTAFYLCASSARQGAYEQYFGPGTRLTVT.

The chain couples TRBV13 to TRBJ2-2, with no clear D. Trimming took off 3 bases at V and 4 bases at J, with 12 bases between the two ends. Per germline, CDR1 PRHDT and CDR2 FYEKMQ (reference sequence). This CDR3 spans 15 amino acids. As DNA, the CDR3 is TGTGCCAGCAGCTTGGGTGGGGTCCCCACCGGGGAGCTGTTTTTT. It translates to CASSLGGVPTGELFF.

V usage is TRBV7-9 and J usage is TRBJ2-2; 13 bases match TRBD2. Germline trimming cut 5 bases from V and 5 bases from J; bases unmatched to any gene: 11. This CDR3 is built from 18 residues. Looked up from germline, CDR1 is SEHNR and CDR2 is FQNEAQ (reference sequence). In nucleotides, the CDR3 is TGTGCCAGCAGCCCAACTAGCGGGAGGGCCTCTGTTACCGGGGAGCTGTTTTTT. This translates into CASSPTSGRASVTGELFF. Drawing the rest from reference TRBV7-9 and TRBJ2-2, the complete variable domain is DTGVSQNPRHKITKRGQNVTFRCDPISEHNRLYWYRQTLGQGPEFLTYFQNEAQLEKSRLLSDRFSAERPKGSFSTLEIQRTEQGDSAMYLCASSPTSGRASVTGELFFGEGSRLTVL.

This sequence joins TRBV27 and TRBJ1-5; 9 bases match TRBD1. The trim removed 2 bases at V and 4 bases at J, leaving 0 bases unmatched. In germline, CDR1 is MNHEY, CDR2 SMNVEV (reference sequence). This CDR3 is 14 amino acids long. As DNA, the CDR3 is TGTGCCAGCAGTTTAGGGACAGGGAATCAGCCCCAGCATTTT. This translates into CASSLGTGNQPQHF.

V gene TRBV13 combines with J gene TRBJ2-1; D gene unclear. This CDR3 region has 11 residues. Per germline, CDR1 PRHDT and CDR2 FYEKMQ (reference sequence). Trimming shortened V by 5 bases and J by 9 bases, and 8 bases separated the two germline ends. DNA for the CDR3: TGTGCCAGCAGCGGTGAGATTGAGCAGTTCTTC. It is translated as CASSGEIEQFF.

The chain recombines TRBV2 with TRBJ1-5; D uncertain. The CDR3 is 16 amino acids. The ends were cut back, 4 bases at V and 3 bases at J, with 16 bases in the middle. Germline V gives CDR1 SNHLY, CDR2 FYNNEI. The CDR3 protein is CASSGEERLINQPQHF. In DNA form, the CDR3 reads TGTGCCAGCAGTGGCGAGGAACGGTTGATCAATCAGCCCCAGCATTTT. Together with reference TRBV2 and TRBJ1-5, the CDR3 gives the full variable domain: EPEVTQTPSHQVTQMGQEVILRCVPISNHLYFYWYRQILGQKVEFLVSFYNNEISEKSEIFDDQFSVERPDGSNFTLKIRSTKLEDSAMYFCASSGEERLINQPQHFGDGTRLSIL.

This clone was counted once. The chain has TRBV9 and TRBJ2-7; 7 bases match TRBD1. The CDR3 length is 16 residues. In germline, CDR1 is SGDLS, CDR2 YYNGEE. V was clipped by 4 bases and J by 5 bases; unmatched bases: 15. The CDR3 bases are TGTGCCAGCAGCCCCACCGGGGACAGCTGGTTCCACGAGCAGTACTTC. Protein sequence: CASSPTGDSWFHEQYF. Full variable domain (remainder filled in from reference TRBV9 and TRBJ2-7): DSGVTQTPKHLITATGQRVTLRCSPRSGDLSVYWYQQSLDQGLQFLIQYYNGEERAKGNILERFSAQQFPDLHSELNLSSLELGDSALYFCASSPTGDSWFHEQYFGPGTRLTVT.

This clone is labeled as medium-sized. The rearrangement uses TRBV6-5 and TRBJ1-2; 7 nucleotides line up with TRBD1. The trim removed 0 bases at V and 0 bases at J, leaving 4 bases unmatched. The CDR3 contains 16 residues. Germline V lookup: CDR1 MNHEY, CDR2 SVGAGI. The CDR3 protein is CASSYSWTGPNYGYTF. The DNA of the CDR3 is TGTGCCAGCAGTTACTCCTGGACAGGACCTAACTATGGCTACACCTTC.

J is TRBJ1-2 and V is TRBV6-5; a weak D match, TRBD1 (6 bases). V lost 5 bases to trimming and J lost 6 bases, with 13 bases between them. This CDR3 contains 13 residues. Germline values: CDR1 MNHEY, CDR2 SVGAGI. The CDR3 region has the DNA TGTGCCAGCAGTATGACAGGTACCGATGGCTACACCTTC. Amino acids: CASSMTGTDGYTF.

The chain joins TRBV6-5 to TRBJ2-3; D is uncertain. Germline-derived CDR1 and CDR2 are MNHEY and SVGAGI. Trimming cost V 6 bases and J 6 bases, with 16 bases left between them. The CDR3 length is 14 residues. The CDR3 nucleotides are TGTGCCAGCAGCCACGACTCACTTGGGGATACGCAGTATTTT. It codes for CASSHDSLGDTQYF.

Here the CDR3 DNA reads TGTGCCAGCAGTTTATTTGGGGGCGGGACTTACGAGCAGTACTTC. Amino acids: CASSLFGGGTYEQYF. The chain recombines TRBV27 with TRBJ2-7; either TRBD1 or TRBD2 may fit D (6 bases each). The V end lost 1 base, the J end lost 4 bases, and 14 bases lay between the germline ends. The germline V gene encodes CDR1 MNHEY and CDR2 SMNVEV (reference sequence). This CDR3 has 15 amino acids.

The V and J genes are TRBV18 and TRBJ2-3, with 12 positions matching TRBD2. Per germline, CDR1 KGHSH and CDR2 LQKENI. This CDR3 spans 17 amino acids. The J segment lost 3 bases and the V segment lost 3 bases, leaving 7 bases of the junction unmatched. The CDR3 loop reads CASSPLGLAGRTDTQYF. Written as DNA, the CDR3 is TGTGCCAGCTCACCTCTCGGACTAGCGGGAAGAACAGATACGCAGTATTTT.

The gene calls are TRBV16 and TRBJ2-5; weak D call: TRBD1 (5 bases). This CDR3 comprises 14 residues. Trimming pared 4 bases from V and 1 base from J, leaving 10 bases between. Per the germline V gene, CDR1 is KGHSY and CDR2 is FQNENV. The chain's CDR3 is CASSRQGPQETQYF. The CDR3 DNA reads TGTGCCAGCAGCCGCCAGGGTCCCCAAGAGACCCAGTACTTC.

The chain has TRBV18 and TRBJ2-1, with TRBD2 identical over 10 bases. Germline CDR1 reads KGHSH; CDR2 reads LQKENI. CDR3 length equals 14 residues. The V segment lost 5 bases and the J segment 8 bases; nucleotides outside the gene matches: 6. CDR3: CASSASGSLYEQFF. DNA for the CDR3: TGTGCCAGCTCAGCTAGCGGGAGTCTCTATGAGCAGTTCTTC.

This rearrangement joins TRBV13 to TRBJ2-1; 8 positions agree with TRBD1. The CDR3 is 17 residues long. Germline trimming cut 5 bases from V and 2 bases from J; bases unmatched to any gene: 11. CDR1 is PRHDT and CDR2 is FYEKMQ in the germline V gene (reference sequence). CDR3 sequence: CASSITLDREAYNEQFF. In nucleotides, the CDR3 is TGTGCCAGCAGCATAACCCTGGACAGGGAGGCCTACAATGAGCAGTTCTTC.